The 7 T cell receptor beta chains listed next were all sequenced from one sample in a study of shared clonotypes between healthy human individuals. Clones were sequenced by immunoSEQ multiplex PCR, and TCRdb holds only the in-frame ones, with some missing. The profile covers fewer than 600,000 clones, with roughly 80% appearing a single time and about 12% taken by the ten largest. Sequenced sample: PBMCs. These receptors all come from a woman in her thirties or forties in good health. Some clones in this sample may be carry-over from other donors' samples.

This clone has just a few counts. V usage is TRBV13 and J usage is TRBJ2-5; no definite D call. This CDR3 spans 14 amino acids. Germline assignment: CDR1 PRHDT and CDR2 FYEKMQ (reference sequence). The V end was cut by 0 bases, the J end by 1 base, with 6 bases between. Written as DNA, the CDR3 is TGTGCCAGCAGCTTAGGGATGGGCCAAGAGACCCAGTACTTC. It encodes CASSLGMGQETQYF.

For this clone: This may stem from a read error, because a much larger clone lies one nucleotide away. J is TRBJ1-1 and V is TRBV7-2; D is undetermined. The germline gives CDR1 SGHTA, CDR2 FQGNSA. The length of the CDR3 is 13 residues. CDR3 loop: CASSLSAQTEALF. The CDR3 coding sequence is TGTGCCAGCAGCTTAAGTGCGCAGACTGAAGCTCTCTTT. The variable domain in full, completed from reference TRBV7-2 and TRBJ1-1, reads GAGVSQSPSNKVTEKGKDVELRCDPISGHTALYWYRQSLGQGLEFLIYFQGNSAPDKSGLPSDRFSAERTGGSVSTLTIQRTQQEDSAVYLCASSLSAQTEALFGQGTRLTVV.

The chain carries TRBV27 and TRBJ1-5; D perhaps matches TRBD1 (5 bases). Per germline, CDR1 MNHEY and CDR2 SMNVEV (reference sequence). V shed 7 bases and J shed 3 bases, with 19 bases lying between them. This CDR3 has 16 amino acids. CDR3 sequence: CASTSYPDRNNQPQHF. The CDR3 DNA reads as TGTGCCAGCACTTCATATCCAGACAGAAACAATCAGCCCCAGCATTTT.

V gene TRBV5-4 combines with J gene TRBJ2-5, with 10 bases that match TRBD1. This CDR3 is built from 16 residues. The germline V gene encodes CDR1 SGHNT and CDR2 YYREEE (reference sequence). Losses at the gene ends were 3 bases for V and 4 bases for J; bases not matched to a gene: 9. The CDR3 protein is CASSSLGQGSRETQYF. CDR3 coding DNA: TGTGCCAGCAGCTCCCTGGGACAGGGGAGTCGAGAGACCCAGTACTTC.

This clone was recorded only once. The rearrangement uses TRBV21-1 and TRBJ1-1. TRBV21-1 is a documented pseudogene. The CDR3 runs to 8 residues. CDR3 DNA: TGTGCCAGCAGCAAAGCTTTCTTT. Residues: CASSKAFF.

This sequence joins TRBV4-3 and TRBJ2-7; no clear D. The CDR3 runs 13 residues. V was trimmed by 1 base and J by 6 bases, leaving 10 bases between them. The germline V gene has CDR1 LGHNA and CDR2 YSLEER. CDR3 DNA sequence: TGCGCCAGCAGCCAAGGTCGGTGGGGCGAGCAGTACTTC. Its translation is CASSQGRWGEQYF.

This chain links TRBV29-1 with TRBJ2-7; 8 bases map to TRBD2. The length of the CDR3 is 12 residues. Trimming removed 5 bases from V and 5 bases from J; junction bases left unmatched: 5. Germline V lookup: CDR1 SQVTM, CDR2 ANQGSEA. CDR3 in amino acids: CSVLGLANEQYF. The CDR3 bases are TGCAGCGTTCTTGGACTAGCAAACGAGCAGTACTTC.